A selection of T cell receptor beta chains follows, all from one sample in a study of immune evolution from preneoplasia to lung adenocarcinoma. Clones were read by immunoSEQ multiplex PCR, and TCRdb kept only the in-frame ones, dropping some. The sample consists of several thousand clones, roughly 72% of them appearing once. The sequencing sample was made of FFPE adjacent normal lung tissue. These TCRs come from a person in their sixties or seventies with lung adenocarcinoma. CDR3s leave out the opening cysteine and the closing phenylalanine or tryptophan. The order of the fields is CDR3 protein, J gene, V gene, CDR3 length.

ASRLEREADTQY | TRBJ2-3 | TRBV5-6 | 12
SVLTAGETQY | TRBJ2-5 | TRBV29-1 | 10
ASSQGQGPSTEAF | TRBJ1-1 | TRBV4-2 | 13
ASSLAPETDTQY | TRBJ2-3 | TRBV5-1 | 12
ASSFQRQANTEAF | TRBJ1-1 | TRBV7-3 | 13
ASSLQGGQQTQY | TRBJ2-5 | TRBV5-1 | 12
ASSLALAGGHEQY | TRBJ2-7 | TRBV5-1 | 13
ASGQGSYEQY | TRBJ2-7 | TRBV5-1 | 10
ASSKAGGEEYEQY | TRBJ2-7 | TRBV21-1 | 13
ASSSLGWTGELF | TRBJ2-2 | TRBV7-9 | 12
ASSASGGLYNEQF | TRBJ2-1 | TRBV9 | 13
ASSPLPGGDTDTQY | TRBJ2-3 | TRBV18 | 14
ASSPGPGVNYGYT | TRBJ1-2 | TRBV7-3 | 13
ASSEAQGAYGYT | TRBJ1-2 | TRBV2 | 12
ASSYDREASYEQY | TRBJ2-7 | TRBV6-5 | 13
ASSSKRDSIYSYEQY | TRBJ2-7 | TRBV11-2 | 15
ASRLDSQGSAF | TRBJ1-1 | TRBV2 | 11
AWSGTGKSTDTQY | TRBJ2-3 | TRBV30 | 13